This T cell receptor beta chain was retrieved from a study of CD8+ T cells in alopecia areata. About this clone: One end of the junction is discordant with germline, which a read error may explain.

Stated treatment: oral pan-JAK inhibitor, 5-10 mg twice daily. Germline CDR1 reads SEHNR; CDR2 reads FQNEAQ (reference sequence). This CDR3 is built from 12 residues. Reverse transcription of extracted RNA yielded cDNA, which provided the sequencing template. Profiling relied on immunoSEQ multiplex PCR, and the TCRdb table lists in-frame clones only, not all of them. Of roughly 180,000 clones listed, about 53% are singletons. The input for sequencing was CD8+ T cells sorted from blood, taken at week 24, from a patient treated with tofacitinib. The chain recombines TRBV7-9 with TRBJ1-1; no clear D. The clonotype originates from a human donor with alopecia areata. The CDR3 DNA sequence: TGTGCCAGCAGCTTAGACGGCATTGATCGCCCCTTT. Its translation is CASSLDGIDRPF.